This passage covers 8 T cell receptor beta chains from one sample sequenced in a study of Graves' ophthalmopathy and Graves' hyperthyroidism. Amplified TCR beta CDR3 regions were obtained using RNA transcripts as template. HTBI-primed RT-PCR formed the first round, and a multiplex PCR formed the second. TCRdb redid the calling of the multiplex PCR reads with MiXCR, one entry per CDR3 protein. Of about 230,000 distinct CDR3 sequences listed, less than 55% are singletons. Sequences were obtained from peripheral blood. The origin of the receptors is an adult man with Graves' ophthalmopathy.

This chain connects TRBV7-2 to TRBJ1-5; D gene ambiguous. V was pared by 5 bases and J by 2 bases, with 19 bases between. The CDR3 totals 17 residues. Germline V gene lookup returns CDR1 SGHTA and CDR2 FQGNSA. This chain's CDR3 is CASSLYEGEYGNQPQHF. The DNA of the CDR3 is TGTGCCAGCAGCCTTTATGAGGGAGAGTATGGCAATCAGCCCCAGCATTTT.

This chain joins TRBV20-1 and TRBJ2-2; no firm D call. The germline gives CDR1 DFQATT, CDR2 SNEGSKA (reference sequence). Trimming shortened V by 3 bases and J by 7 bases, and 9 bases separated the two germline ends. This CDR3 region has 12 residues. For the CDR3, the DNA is TGCAGTGCTAGGGAAGGACGCGGGGAGCTGTTTTTT. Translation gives CSAREGRGELFF.

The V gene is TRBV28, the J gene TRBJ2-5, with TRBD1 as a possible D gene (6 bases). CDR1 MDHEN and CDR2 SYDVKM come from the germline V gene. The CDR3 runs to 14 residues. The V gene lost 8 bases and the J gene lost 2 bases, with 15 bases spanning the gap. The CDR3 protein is CASGIRQAQETQYF. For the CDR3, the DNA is TGTGCCAGCGGAATAAGACAGGCTCAAGAGACCCAGTACTTC.

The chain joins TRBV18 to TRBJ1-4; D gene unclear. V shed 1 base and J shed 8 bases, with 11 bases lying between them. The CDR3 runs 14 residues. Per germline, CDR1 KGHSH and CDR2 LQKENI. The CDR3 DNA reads TGTGCCAGCTCACCACGGCGTCTTGAGGAAAAACTGTTTTTT. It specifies CASSPRRLEEKLFF.

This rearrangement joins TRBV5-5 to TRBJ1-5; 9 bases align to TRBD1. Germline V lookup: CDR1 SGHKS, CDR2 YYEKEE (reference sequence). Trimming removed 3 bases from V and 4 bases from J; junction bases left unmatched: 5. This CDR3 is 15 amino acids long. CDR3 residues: CASSSGQGWNQPQHF. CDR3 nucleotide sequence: TGTGCCAGCAGCTCGGGACAGGGATGGAATCAGCCCCAGCATTTT.

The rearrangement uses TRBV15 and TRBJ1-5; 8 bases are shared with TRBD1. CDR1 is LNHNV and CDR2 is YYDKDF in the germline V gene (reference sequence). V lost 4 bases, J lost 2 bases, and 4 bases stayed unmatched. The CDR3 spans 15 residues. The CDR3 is CATSTDRGGNQPQHF. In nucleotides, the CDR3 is TGTGCCACCAGCACAGACAGGGGCGGCAATCAGCCCCAGCATTTT.

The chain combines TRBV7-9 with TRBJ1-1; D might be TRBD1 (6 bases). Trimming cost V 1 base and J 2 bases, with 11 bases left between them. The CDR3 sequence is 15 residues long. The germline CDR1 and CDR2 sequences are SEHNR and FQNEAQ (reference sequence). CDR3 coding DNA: TGTGCCAGCAGCTTAGGGGGGACAATCAACACTGAAGCTTTCTTT. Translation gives CASSLGGTINTEAFF.

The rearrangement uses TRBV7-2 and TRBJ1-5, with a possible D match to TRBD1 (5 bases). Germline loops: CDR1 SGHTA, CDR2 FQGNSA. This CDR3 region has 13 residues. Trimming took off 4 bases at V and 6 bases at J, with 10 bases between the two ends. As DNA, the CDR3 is TGTGCCAGCAGCTCCACAGGAGTTCAGCCCCAGCATTTT. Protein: CASSSTGVQPQHF.